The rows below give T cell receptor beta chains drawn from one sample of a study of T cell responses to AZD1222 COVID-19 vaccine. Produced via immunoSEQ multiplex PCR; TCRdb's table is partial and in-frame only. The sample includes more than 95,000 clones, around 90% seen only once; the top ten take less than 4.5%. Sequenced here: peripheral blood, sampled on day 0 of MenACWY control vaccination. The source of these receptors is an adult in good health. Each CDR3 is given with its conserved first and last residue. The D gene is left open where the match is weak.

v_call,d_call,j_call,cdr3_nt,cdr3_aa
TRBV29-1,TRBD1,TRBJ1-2,TGCAGCGTTGGGACAGGGGCCTATGGCTACACCTTC,CSVGTGAYGYTF
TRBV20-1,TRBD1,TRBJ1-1,TGCAGTGCTTGGGACAGGGAAGCTTTCTTT,CSAWDREAFF
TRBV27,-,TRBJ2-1,TGTGCCAGCAGTTCCCCCTTAAATTCCAAGCACAATGAGCAGTTCTTC,CASSSPLNSKHNEQFF
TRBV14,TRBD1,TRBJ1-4,TGTGCCAGCAGCTACAGGACAGGTGAGAATGAAAAACTGTTTTTT,CASSYRTGENEKLFF
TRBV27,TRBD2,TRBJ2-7,TGTGCCAGCAGTGTCACTAGCGGGCCATTCTCCTACGAGCAGTACTTC,CASSVTSGPFSYEQYF
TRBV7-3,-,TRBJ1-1,TGTGCCAGCAGCTTAACGGCGGGTTCCAACACTGAAGCTTTCTTT,CASSLTAGSNTEAFF
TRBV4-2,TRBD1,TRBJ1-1,TGTGCCAGCAGCCGAACCGGACAGGGCGCGGACACTGAAGCTTTCTTT,CASSRTGQGADTEAFF
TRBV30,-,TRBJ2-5,TGTGCCTGGATGGGAAAGGTTCGTTTAGAGACCCAGTACTTC,CAWMGKVRLETQYF
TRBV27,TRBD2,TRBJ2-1,TGTGCCAGCAGGCCGGGAGGGCAAGGCAAGAGCGGTGAGCAGTTCTTC,CASRPGGQGKSGEQFF
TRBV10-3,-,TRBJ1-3,TGTGCCATCAGTGGGACTGGAAACACCATATATTTT,CAISGTGNTIYF
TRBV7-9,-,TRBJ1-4,TGTGCCAGCAGCTTAGGTGGGACTCAGAATGAAAAACTGTTTTTT,CASSLGGTQNEKLFF